Each of the 27 T cell receptor beta chains below was sequenced from the same sample in a study of vaccination effects on CD4 cells after COVID-19. These receptors' targets are unknown. In the ViraFEST assay, antigen-specific CD4+ clonotypes were identified by expansion after peptide-pool stimulation. Researchers isolated CD4+ T cells once about 11 days of culture had elapsed. Either the BNT162b2 or mRNA-1273 vaccine was given to participants in two doses. Sequencing was performed with immunoSEQ multiplex PCR; in TCRdb, only in-frame clones are kept and a portion is missing. There are some 12,000 clones in the sample; 71% occur only once, and approximately 9.3% lies in the top ten. Sequenced here: CD4+ T cells from PBMCs cultured with SARS-CoV-2 spike peptides, sampled after COVID-19 vaccination. The source of these receptors is a human donor who received a COVID-19 vaccine.

The J gene is TRBJ1-4, the V gene TRBV24-1; weak D call: TRBD1 (5 bases). V was pared by 6 bases and J by 10 bases, with 11 bases between. Germline assignment: CDR1 KGHDR and CDR2 SFDVKD. This CDR3 spans 12 amino acids. CDR3 nucleotides: TGTGCCACCAGTCCAGAGGGGAGAAAACTGTTTTTT. It is translated as CATSPEGRKLFF.

The rearrangement joins TRBV9 to TRBJ2-7, with a possible D match to TRBD2 (7 bases). Germline V gene sequence: CDR1 SGDLS, CDR2 YYNGEE. V was cut by 2 bases and J by 5 bases, with 17 bases left in between. This CDR3 region has 15 residues. The CDR3 DNA reads TGTGCCAGCAGCGTTGCCGGGGGGCCCGTAGACGAGCAGTACTTC. Protein product: CASSVAGGPVDEQYF.

The rearrangement uses TRBV18 and TRBJ2-3; 8 bases fit TRBD2. This CDR3 is built from 15 residues. Germline assignment: CDR1 KGHSH and CDR2 LQKENI. The V gene end was trimmed by 5 bases and the J gene end by 1 base; junction bases not matched to a gene: 5. This chain's CDR3 is CASSITSGRTDTQYF. DNA of the CDR3: TGTGCCAGCTCAATAACTAGCGGACGCACAGATACGCAGTATTTT.

This rearrangement joins TRBV10-3 to TRBJ2-1; no definite D call. CDR3 length: 11 residues. V was clipped by 4 bases and J by 5 bases, with 3 bases between them. Germline V gives CDR1 ENHRY, CDR2 SYGVKD. The CDR3 is CAISGDNEQFF. In DNA, the CDR3 is TGTGCCATCAGTGGAGACAATGAGCAGTTCTTC.

The gene calls are TRBV2 and TRBJ1-1; D might be TRBD1 (6 bases). CDR1 SNHLY and CDR2 FYNNEI come from the germline V gene. This CDR3 is built from 15 residues. V lost 3 bases to trimming and J lost 0 bases, with 11 bases between them. The chain's CDR3 is CASSDRGLLNTEAFF. The CDR3 DNA sequence: TGTGCCAGCAGTGACAGGGGCCTCTTGAACACTGAAGCTTTCTTT.

This chain uses TRBV7-9 with TRBJ2-5; the D is unclear. Germline V gives CDR1 SEHNR, CDR2 FQNEAQ (reference sequence). The CDR3 loop spans 13 amino acids. The V end was cut by 6 bases, the J end by 5 bases, with 13 bases between. CDR3 sequence (DNA): TGTGCCAGCAGTCTTAGTCCGCAGGAGACCCAGTACTTC. Translation gives CASSLSPQETQYF.

This clone was seen a single time. The chain recombines TRBV3-1 (or the pseudogene TRBV3-2) with TRBJ2-5, with a weak D call TRBD2 (6 bases). Germline-derived CDR1 and CDR2 are LGHDT and YNNKEL (reference sequence). Trimming shortened V by 3 bases and J by 5 bases, and 10 bases separated the two germline ends. The CDR3 covers 13 residues. CDR3 sequence (DNA): TGTGCCAGCAGCCAGTGGGGGGAGGAGACCCAGTACTTC. Protein: CASSQWGEETQYF.

The V and J genes are TRBV10-3 and TRBJ1-2; maybe TRBD1 (5 bases). Germline V gene sequence: CDR1 ENHRY, CDR2 SYGVKD. Trimming shortened V by 2 bases and J by 8 bases, and 18 bases separated the two germline ends. CDR3 size: 15 residues. The CDR3 reads CAISEDQTVRGGYTF. The DNA for the CDR3 is TGTGCCATCAGTGAGGACCAGACAGTCCGGGGGGGCTACACCTTC.

The chain uses TRBV10-3 and TRBJ2-7; D possibly uses TRBD1 or TRBD2 (5 bases each). The CDR3 length is 13 residues. V lost 4 bases to trimming and J lost 7 bases, with 14 bases between them. CDR1 is ENHRY, CDR2 SYGVKD, per germline. DNA of the CDR3: TGTGCCATCAGTGTGGGGGTACGAGGGGAGCAGTACTTC. Its protein is CAISVGVRGEQYF.

CDR3 nucleotide sequence: TGTGCCAGCAGTGAAGTCAGGATCAATGAGCAGTTCTTC. Residues: CASSEVRINEQFF. The genes are TRBV6-1 and TRBJ2-1; D is uncertain. Germline loops: CDR1 MNHNS, CDR2 SASEGT. The V gene lost 1 base and the J gene lost 6 bases, with 7 bases spanning the gap. This CDR3 has 13 amino acids.

By its share, this clone is medium-sized (0.01 to 0.1%). The chain recombines TRBV30 with TRBJ2-3; 10 bases agree with TRBD2. The CDR3 sequence is 16 residues long. Trimming took 1 base from V and 5 from J; bases not matched to a gene: 9. CDR1 GTSNPN and CDR2 SVGIG come from the germline V gene (reference sequence). The CDR3 DNA follows: TGTGCCTGGAGTGGCCTAGCGGGAGTGAGAGGAGATACGCAGTATTTT. Encoded protein: CAWSGLAGVRGDTQYF.

The CDR3 protein is CASSFNGLAGVRQYF. CDR3 DNA sequence: TGTGCCAGCAGCTTTAATGGACTAGCGGGAGTGCGGCAGTACTTC. This chain uses TRBV11-2 with TRBJ2-7; TRBD2 agrees at 13 bases. J gave up 9 bases and V 3 bases, and 8 bases lay outside the gene matches. The CDR3 runs to 15 residues. Germline V gene data show CDR1 as SGHAT and CDR2 as FQNNGV.

The chain joins TRBV19 to TRBJ1-2, with D unresolved. This CDR3 is built from 13 residues. The germline CDR1 and CDR2 sequences are LNHDA and SQIVND (reference sequence). Between the trimmed V and J ends, which lost 7 bases and 3 bases, there was a span of 12 bases. CDR3 DNA: TGTGCCAGTATAGGAGGGATGTACTATGGCTACACCTTC. It specifies CASIGGMYYGYTF. Based on the CDR3 plus reference TRBV19 and TRBJ1-2, the full variable domain is DGGITQSPKYLFRKEGQNVTLSCEQNLNHDAMYWYRQDPGQGLRLIYYSQIVNDFQKGDIAEGYSVSREKKESFPLTVTSAQKNPTAFYLCASIGGMYYGYTFGSGTRLTVV.

The J gene is TRBJ2-5, the V gene TRBV30; no reliable D call. Trimming took off 2 bases at V and 5 bases at J, with 9 bases between the two ends. The CDR3 contains 12 residues. From germline, CDR1 is GTSNPN and CDR2 SVGIG (reference sequence). As DNA, the CDR3 is TGTGCCTGGAGTTCGGCCCCGGAGACCCAGTACTTC. Translated, it gives CAWSSAPETQYF.

By proportion, this clone is medium-sized. The gene calls are TRBV19 and TRBJ2-1, with 8 bases matching TRBD2. This CDR3 is 15 amino acids long. The ends lost 6 bases at V and 2 bases at J; junction bases unmatched: 6. The germline CDR1 and CDR2 sequences are LNHDA and SQIVND (reference sequence). The CDR3, as DNA: TGTGCCAGTAGCAGGGAACTAGCGGCCTACAATGAGCAGTTCTTC. Protein product: CASSRELAAYNEQFF.

This clone showed up just a few times. This chain uses TRBV4-2 with TRBJ1-5; D call uncertain. The germline CDR1 and CDR2 sequences are LGHNA and YNFKEQ. Trimming pared 0 bases from V and 0 bases from J, leaving 9 bases between. The CDR3 runs 16 residues. CDR3 protein: CASSQDGQFSNQPQHF. DNA for the CDR3: TGTGCCAGCAGCCAAGATGGGCAGTTTAGCAATCAGCCCCAGCATTTT.

J is TRBJ1-4 and V is TRBV24-1; 7 bases match TRBD1. Trimming took 3 bases from V and 5 from J; bases not matched to a gene: 8. Germline V CDR1 and CDR2: KGHDR, SFDVKD. The length of the CDR3 is 16 residues. CDR3 in amino acids: CATSDQQGNRNEKLFF. Here the CDR3 DNA reads TGTGCCACCAGTGATCAACAGGGGAATAGGAATGAAAAACTGTTTTTT.

V is TRBV7-2 and J is TRBJ1-1; D is unresolved. V dropped 1 base and J dropped 5 bases, with 11 bases sitting between them. CDR1 and CDR2 from the germline V gene are SGHTA and FQGNSA. The CDR3 covers 14 residues. The CDR3 loop is CASSLGAGGTEAFF. CDR3 DNA: TGTGCCAGCAGCTTAGGGGCAGGAGGGACTGAAGCTTTCTTT.

The chain joins TRBV5-1 to TRBJ2-4, with 7 positions matching TRBD1. Per the germline V gene, CDR1 is SGHRS and CDR2 is YFSETQ. This CDR3 is built from 13 residues. J lost 7 bases, V lost 0 bases, and 1 base had no gene match. The CDR3 here is CASSLEQGNIQYF. DNA of the CDR3: TGCGCCAGCAGCTTGGAACAGGGGAACATTCAGTACTTC. The full variable domain, with the rest looked up from reference TRBV5-1 and TRBJ2-4, is KAGVTQTPRYLIKTRGQQVTLSCSPISGHRSVSWYQQTPGQGLQFLFEYFSETQRNKGNFPGRFSGRQFSNSRSEMNVSTLELGDSALYLCASSLEQGNIQYFGAGTRLSVL.

V gene TRBV2 combines with J gene TRBJ1-5; D is unresolved. Trimming left V 3 bases short and J 4 bases short, with 7 bases between. This CDR3 is built from 13 residues. The V gene's germline CDR1 is SNHLY and CDR2 FYNNEI. The CDR3 here is CASSDGENQPQHF. The CDR3 DNA sequence: TGTGCCAGCAGTGATGGAGAAAATCAGCCCCAGCATTTT.

The rearrangement joins TRBV7-9 to TRBJ1-1; 9 bases fit TRBD1. The germline CDR1 and CDR2 sequences are SEHNR and FQNEAQ (reference sequence). This CDR3 region has 16 residues. Trimming cost V 5 bases and J 4 bases; bases outside gene matches: 11. The chain's CDR3 is CASSPPHRGRVTEAFF. The DNA of the CDR3 is TGTGCCAGCAGCCCCCCCCACAGGGGGCGAGTCACTGAAGCTTTCTTT.

DNA for the CDR3: TGTGCCAGCAGCTCAACACAGGGTTATGGCTACACCTTC. Translation: CASSSTQGYGYTF. The V and J genes are TRBV7-2 and TRBJ1-2; possibly TRBD1 for D (6 bases). Trimming pared 4 bases from V and 5 bases from J, leaving 11 bases between. CDR3 length: 13 amino acids. Per the germline V gene, CDR1 is SGHTA and CDR2 is FQGNSA.

The V and J genes are TRBV5-1 and TRBJ2-1, with a tentative D call TRBD1 (6 bases). CDR3 length: 16 residues. Per the germline V gene, CDR1 is SGHRS and CDR2 is YFSETQ. With 4 bases removed from V and 0 bases from J, the gap between germline ends came to 14 bases. In nucleotides, the CDR3 is TGCGCCAGCAGCATGGGGGCAGGGAGCTCCTACAATGAGCAGTTCTTC. Its translation is CASSMGAGSSYNEQFF. Together with reference TRBV5-1 and TRBJ2-1, the CDR3 gives the full variable domain: KAGVTQTPRYLIKTRGQQVTLSCSPISGHRSVSWYQQTPGQGLQFLFEYFSETQRNKGNFPGRFSGRQFSNSRSEMNVSTLELGDSALYLCASSMGAGSSYNEQFFGPGTRLTVL.

This chain connects TRBV7-2 to TRBJ2-1; weak D call: TRBD2 (6 bases). The germline gives CDR1 SGHTA, CDR2 FQGNSA. V was pared by 2 bases and J by 6 bases, with 11 bases between. CDR3 length: 14 amino acids. CDR3 amino acids: CASSLFQRANEQFF. The CDR3 bases are TGTGCCAGCAGCTTATTCCAGCGGGCCAATGAGCAGTTCTTC.

The chain uses TRBV14 and TRBJ2-1; D might be TRBD1 or TRBD2, each matching 6 bases. The CDR3 totals 17 residues. CDR1 is SGHDN and CDR2 is FVKESK in the germline V gene. Trimming removed 0 bases from V and 4 bases from J, with 16 bases in between. This chain's CDR3 is CASSQERGGQVYNEQFF. For the CDR3, the DNA is TGTGCCAGCAGCCAAGAGCGAGGGGGGCAGGTTTACAATGAGCAGTTCTTC.

The chain has TRBV6-5 and TRBJ2-3; D remains unclear. This CDR3 has 15 residues. CDR1 is MNHEY and CDR2 is SVGAGI in the germline V gene. Between the trimmed V and J ends, which lost 5 bases and 3 bases, there was a span of 15 bases. This CDR3 reads CASSPRRFTTDTQYF. The CDR3 DNA reads TGTGCCAGCAGTCCCCGGCGGTTTACTACAGATACGCAGTATTTT.

This clone was counted a single time. The chain joins TRBV5-1 to TRBJ1-3, with TRBD1 matching 8 bases. The germline V gene encodes CDR1 SGHRS and CDR2 YFSETQ. Trimming cost V 0 bases and J 1 base; bases outside gene matches: 6. This CDR3 comprises 17 residues. Here the CDR3 reads CASSLAGQARSGNTIYF. In nucleotides, the CDR3 is TGCGCCAGCAGCTTGGCGGGACAGGCACGTTCTGGAAACACCATATATTTT.